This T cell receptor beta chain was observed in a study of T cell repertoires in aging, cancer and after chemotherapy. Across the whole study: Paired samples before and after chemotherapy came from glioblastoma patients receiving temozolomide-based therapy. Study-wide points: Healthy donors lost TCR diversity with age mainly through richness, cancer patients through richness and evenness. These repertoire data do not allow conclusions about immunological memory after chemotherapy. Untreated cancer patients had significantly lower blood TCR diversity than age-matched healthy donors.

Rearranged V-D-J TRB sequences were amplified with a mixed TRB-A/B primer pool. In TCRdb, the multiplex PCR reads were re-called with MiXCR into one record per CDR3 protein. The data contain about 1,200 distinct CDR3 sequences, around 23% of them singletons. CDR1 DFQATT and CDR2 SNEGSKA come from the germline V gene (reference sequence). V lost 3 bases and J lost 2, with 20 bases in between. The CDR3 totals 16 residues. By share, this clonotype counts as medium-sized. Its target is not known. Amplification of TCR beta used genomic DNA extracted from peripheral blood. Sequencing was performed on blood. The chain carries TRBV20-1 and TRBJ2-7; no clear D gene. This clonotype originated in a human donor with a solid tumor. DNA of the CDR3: TGCAGTGCTAGGGACGGATTCTCAACTTCCCCCTACGAGCAGTACTTC. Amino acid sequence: CSARDGFSTSPYEQYF.